The clone carrying this T cell receptor (beta chain) was counted between two and nine times. Antigen unknown. These data are taken from a study of OX40 agonist ivuxolimab in advanced cancers. Study as a whole: The study treated patients with ivuxolimab, an agonistic anti-OX40 (CD134) antibody. Prior anti-PD-1, anti-PD-L1 or anti-CTLA-4 therapy was allowed; approximately 40% had some. Regarding the study as a whole: Among some nonresponders, normalized T-cell clonal expansion was also low.

The CDR3 runs to 15 residues. V lost 4 bases and J 4 bases, leaving 11 bases between the germline ends. Looked up from germline, CDR1 is PRHDT and CDR2 is FYEKMQ (reference sequence). Here immunoSEQ multiplex PCR was the method, and the copy in TCRdb shows in-frame clones only, minus some. Of approximately 80,000 clones in the sample, just over 90% were seen once. The sequencing here drew on CD4+ or CD8+ T cells sorted from blood, taken in a trial of the OX40 agonist ivuxolimab. The TCR sequence derives from an adult with an advanced solid tumor such as melanoma, head and neck, liver or kidney cancer. The gene calls are TRBV13 and TRBJ2-6; D is unclear. The CDR3 DNA follows: TGTGCCAGCAGCTCCCTACTCAAGGGGGCCAACGTCCTGACTTTC. It specifies CASSSLLKGANVLTF. The full variable domain, rest sourced from reference TRBV13 and TRBJ2-6, is AAGVIQSPRHLIKEKRETATLKCYPIPRHDTVYWYQQGPGQDPQFLISFYEKMQSDKGSIPDRFSAQQFSDYHSELNMSSLELGDSALYFCASSSLLKGANVLTFGAGSRLTVL.